These 27 T cell receptor beta chains were all obtained from the same sample, sequenced in a study of blood T cells in healthy people across ages. Together with a sample-barcoded 5' primer, a J-beta primer mix was included in a second PCR lasting about 6 to 11 cycles. One entry per CDR3 protein results from TCRdb running MiXCR on the 5' RACE reads. The top ten hold 35% to 40% of the sample, which has about 640,000 distinct CDR3 sequences, 58% seen once. Material: blood. The origin of the receptors is a man between 60 and 75 years old in good health.

This clonotype was detected only a few times. V is TRBV29-1 and J is TRBJ2-7, with D possibly being TRBD2 (5 bases). CDR1 and CDR2 from the germline V gene are SQVTM and ANQGSEA. The CDR3 covers 13 residues. The V and J ends lost 7 bases and 0 bases respectively, with 13 bases between them. This CDR3 is CSAGETASYEQYF. As DNA, the CDR3 is TGCAGCGCCGGGGAGACGGCCTCCTACGAGCAGTACTTC.

V and J are TRBV20-1 and TRBJ1-4, with 7 bases fitting TRBD1. The CDR3 is made up of 12 amino acids. In germline, CDR1 is DFQATT, CDR2 SNEGSKA (reference sequence). The V segment lost 5 bases and the J segment 7 bases; nucleotides outside the gene matches: 4. The CDR3 region has the DNA TGCAGTGCTGACAGGGTCCGTGAAAAACTGTTTTTT. It encodes CSADRVREKLFF.

The rearrangement joins TRBV9 to TRBJ2-7; D is uncertain. The J call is doubtful: the DNA matches TRBJ2-4 better. CDR3 length: 14 amino acids. Germline loops: CDR1 SGDLS, CDR2 YYNGEE. The CDR3 region has the DNA TGTGCCAGCAGCCGGACGGATCTACGAAACATTCAGTACTTC. Residues: CASSRTDLRNIQYF.

The chain carries TRBV5-1 and TRBJ2-5; D call uncertain. Looked up from germline, CDR1 is SGHRS and CDR2 is YFSETQ. This CDR3 has 14 amino acids. The ends were cut back, 0 bases at V and 3 bases at J, with 9 bases in the middle. CDR3 residues: CASSLGPPEETQYF. The CDR3 coding sequence is TGCGCCAGCAGCTTGGGCCCTCCCGAAGAGACCCAGTACTTC.

This chain joins TRBV10-3 and TRBJ2-7, with D possibly matching TRBD1 (5 bases). The CDR3 spans 14 residues. V was cut by 8 bases and J by 6 bases, with 20 bases left in between. Germline V gene data show CDR1 as ENHRY and CDR2 as SYGVKD. Written as DNA, the CDR3 is TGTGCCATCCGTCAGCCACCCACAGGAAGCGAGCAGTACTTC. Encoded protein: CAIRQPPTGSEQYF.

The chain couples TRBV20-1 to TRBJ1-5, with 7 positions matching TRBD1. Looked up from germline, CDR1 is DFQATT and CDR2 is SNEGSKA (reference sequence). The V segment lost 3 bases and the J segment 2 bases; nucleotides outside the gene matches: 4. There are 14 residues in the CDR3. CDR3 bases: TGCAGTGCTAGTATAGGGGGCGGCAATCAGCCCCAGCATTTT. Its protein is CSASIGGGNQPQHF.

This clonotype has more than one count but fewer than ten. The chain employs TRBV28 and TRBJ2-7, with D possibly being TRBD2 (6 bases). Germline-derived CDR1 and CDR2 are MDHEN and SYDVKM. Trimming stripped 4 bases from V and 10 bases from J, with 20 bases between. The CDR3 is 14 amino acids. CDR3 amino acids: CASSSPTGGWDQYF. The CDR3 bases are TGTGCCAGCAGTTCTCCTACCGGGGGTTGGGATCAGTACTTC.

The chain links TRBV4-1 to TRBJ2-1; 11 nucleotides align to TRBD1. Per germline, CDR1 MGHRA and CDR2 YSYEKL. This CDR3 is built from 17 residues. J lost 0 bases, V lost 5 bases, and 6 bases had no gene match. The CDR3 DNA is TGCGCCAGCAGCACCGGGACAGGGGGGCCCTCCTACAATGAGCAGTTCTTC. It codes for CASSTGTGGPSYNEQFF.

The chain employs TRBV7-9 and TRBJ2-5; a possible D gene is TRBD2 (5 bases). Trimming stripped 2 bases from V and 4 bases from J, with 11 bases between. Germline CDR1 is SEHNR and CDR2 is FQNEAQ (reference sequence). This CDR3 is 14 amino acids long. CDR3 region: CASSLTLAGETQYF. The CDR3 region has the DNA TGTGCCAGCAGCTTAACCCTAGCCGGAGAGACCCAGTACTTC.

This chain connects TRBV7-9 to TRBJ2-3; 8 bases match TRBD2. CDR3 length equals 15 residues. Trimming removed 4 bases from V and 4 bases from J; junction bases left unmatched: 7. The germline gives CDR1 SEHNR, CDR2 FQNEAQ (reference sequence). The DNA for the CDR3 is TGTGCCAGCAGCTGGGGACTAGATTTGGCAGATACGCAGTATTTT. Translation: CASSWGLDLADTQYF.

The V and J genes are TRBV4-1 and TRBJ2-3; perhaps TRBD2 as D (6 bases). In germline, CDR1 is MGHRA, CDR2 YSYEKL. There are 17 residues in the CDR3. Trimming removed 1 base at V and 1 base at J, with 15 bases between. The chain's CDR3 is CASSQAPGLLGTDTQYF. CDR3 in DNA: TGCGCCAGCAGCCAAGCGCCGGGACTCCTGGGCACAGATACGCAGTATTTT.

A remark on this clonotype: The junction does not match germline at one end; this may be a read error. V is TRBV12-3 or TRBV12-4 and J is TRBJ2-2, with a weak D call TRBD2 (6 bases). The CDR3 totals 20 residues. CDR3 region: CASPQQFRLRDSRNNGELFF. The CDR3 nucleotides read TGTGCCAGCCCCCAGCAGTTTCGACTCCGGGACTCCCGGAACAACGGGGAGCTGTTTTTT.

The chain combines TRBV7-2 with TRBJ2-4; D assignment may be TRBD1 or TRBD2 (6 bases each). The CDR3 runs to 15 residues. CDR1 and CDR2 (germline): SGHTA, FQGNSA. V lost 4 bases and J lost 0, with 10 bases in between. This CDR3 reads CASSSGALAKNIQYF. Here the CDR3 DNA reads TGTGCCAGCAGCTCGGGGGCCCTAGCCAAAAACATTCAGTACTTC.

The V call is TRBV12-3 or TRBV12-4, the J call TRBJ2-7, with D perhaps TRBD1 (7 bases). V dropped 1 base and J dropped 6 bases, with 13 bases sitting between them. This CDR3 comprises 14 residues. The CDR3 loop reads CASSLGQGGGEQYF. The CDR3 coding sequence is TGTGCCAGCAGTTTAGGGCAGGGGGGAGGCGAGCAGTACTTC.

This chain links TRBV7-2 with TRBJ2-1; 11 bases are a match to TRBD2. The V segment lost 1 base and the J segment 6 bases; nucleotides outside the gene matches: 2. The CDR3 has 15 residues. Looked up from germline, CDR1 is SGHTA and CDR2 is FQGNSA. CDR3 coding DNA: TGTGCCAGCAGCTTAGTCGGACTAGCGGGCAATGAGCAGTTCTTC. Its protein product is CASSLVGLAGNEQFF.

The V and J genes are TRBV5-1 and TRBJ1-2; possibly TRBD1 for D (5 bases). V shed 1 base and J shed 2 bases, with 18 bases lying between them. The CDR3 contains 17 residues. Germline-derived CDR1 and CDR2 are SGHRS and YFSETQ. CDR3: CASSLQALATENYGYTF. The CDR3 region has the DNA TGCGCCAGCAGCTTGCAGGCTCTGGCGACAGAGAACTATGGCTACACCTTC.

The chain uses TRBV12-3 or TRBV12-4 and TRBJ1-4; D gene unclear. The CDR3 runs 13 residues. The V end lost 3 bases, the J end lost 8 bases, and 10 bases lay between the germline ends. CDR3 loop: CASSFGLREKLFF. DNA of the CDR3: TGTGCCAGCAGTTTCGGCCTGCGGGAAAAACTGTTTTTT.

J is TRBJ2-5 and V is TRBV10-3; no clear D gene. The CDR3 loop spans 14 amino acids. Germline V gene sequence: CDR1 ENHRY, CDR2 SYGVKD. The V gene lost 0 bases and the J gene lost 5 bases, with 10 bases spanning the gap. CDR3 amino acids: CAISESKLGETQYF. The CDR3 DNA reads TGTGCCATCAGTGAGTCGAAATTGGGGGAGACCCAGTACTTC.

This clonotype was seen a few times. The rearrangement uses TRBV6-6 and TRBJ2-5; 9 positions agree with TRBD1. This CDR3 region has 15 residues. Looked up from germline, CDR1 is MNHNY and CDR2 is SVGAGI (reference sequence). J gave up 5 bases and V 6 bases, and 10 bases lay outside the gene matches. The CDR3 spells CASRQQGATEETQYF. For the CDR3, the DNA is TGTGCCAGCAGGCAACAGGGGGCGACGGAGGAGACCCAGTACTTC.

This chain joins TRBV5-1 and TRBJ2-1; D is perhaps TRBD2 (6 bases). The germline V and J ends were trimmed by 4 bases and 0 bases, with 14 bases remaining between them. This CDR3 is built from 16 residues. Germline V gene lookup returns CDR1 SGHRS and CDR2 YFSETQ. The CDR3 bases are TGCGCCAGCAGCATCCCGACTAGTCTCTCCTACAATGAGCAGTTCTTC. Translation: CASSIPTSLSYNEQFF.

This clonotype was seen more than once but under ten times. This rearrangement joins TRBV6-5 to TRBJ2-7; D is uncertain. Trimming stripped 0 bases from V and 4 bases from J, with 22 bases between. The CDR3 is made up of 18 amino acids. Germline CDR1 and CDR2: MNHEY and SVGAGI. The CDR3 here is CASSYSRGAYNSQYEQYF. CDR3 DNA: TGTGCCAGCAGTTACTCGAGAGGTGCTTACAACTCTCAGTACGAGCAGTACTTC.

This clonotype was counted only a few times. The chain couples TRBV7-9 to TRBJ2-4, with D tentatively TRBD2 (5 bases). The CDR3 sequence is 16 residues long. V was cut by 2 bases and J by 0 bases, with 11 bases left in between. From germline, CDR1 is SEHNR and CDR2 FQNEAQ (reference sequence). The CDR3 nucleotides are TGTGCCAGCAGCTTATCGGGAAATAAAGCCAAAAACATTCAGTACTTC. Translation gives CASSLSGNKAKNIQYF.

The chain is built from TRBV29-1 and TRBJ1-4; D is possibly TRBD1 (5 bases). This CDR3 comprises 12 residues. Germline values: CDR1 SQVTM, CDR2 ANQGSEA. The V end was cut by 7 bases, the J end by 0 bases, with 6 bases between. CDR3 coding DNA: TGCAGCGCGGGGGCAACTAATGAAAAACTGTTTTTT. Protein: CSAGATNEKLFF.

Points on this clonotype: At one boundary the junction diverges from the germline segment, which might be a read error. CDR3 in DNA: TGTGCCAGCGCCGGACAGGCCAATCAGCCCCGGCATTTT. Translated: CASAGQANQPRHF. The gene calls are TRBV2 and TRBJ1-5; 7 bases match TRBD1. CDR3 size: 13 residues. Germline V CDR1 and CDR2: SNHLY, FYNNEI. The complete variable domain, with remaining parts taken from reference TRBV2 and TRBJ1-5, reads EPEVTQTPSHQVTQMGQEVILRCVPISNHLYFYWYRQILGQKVEFLVSFYNNEISEKSEIFDDQFSVERPDGSNFTLKIRSTKLEDSAMYFCASAGQANQPRHFGDGTRLSIL.

The chain uses TRBV5-1 and TRBJ2-3, with D possibly called TRBD1 or TRBD2 (5 bases each). Per the germline V gene, CDR1 is SGHRS and CDR2 is YFSETQ. V was pared by 0 bases and J by 6 bases, with 14 bases between. The CDR3 contains 15 residues. CDR3 sequence: CASSLGFGAADTQYF. The DNA for the CDR3 is TGCGCCAGCAGCTTGGGGTTCGGGGCCGCGGATACGCAGTATTTT.

J is TRBJ2-5 and V is TRBV11-2, with 10 bases lining up with TRBD1. The CDR3 totals 16 residues. J lost 4 bases, V lost 1 base, and 6 bases had no gene match. Germline loops: CDR1 SGHAT, CDR2 FQNNGV. CDR3 nucleotide sequence: TGTGCCAGCAGCTTAGTGTGGACAGGGGGTGTAGAGACCCAGTACTTC. Translation gives CASSLVWTGGVETQYF.

The chain employs TRBV12-5 and TRBJ2-2; D may match TRBD1 or TRBD2 (5 bases each). Looked up from germline, CDR1 is LGHNT and CDR2 is FRNRAP. Between the trimmed V and J ends, which lost 0 bases and 5 bases, there was a span of 7 bases. The CDR3 loop spans 14 amino acids. The CDR3 bases are TGTGCTAGTGGTTTGGTTGGGGGAACCGGGGAGCTGTTTTTT. Amino acids: CASGLVGGTGELFF. Combining the CDR3 with reference TRBV12-5 and TRBJ2-2 gives the whole variable domain DARVTQTPRHKVTEMGQEVTMRCQPILGHNTVFWYRQTMMQGLELLAYFRNRAPLDDSGMPKDRFSAEMPDATLATLKIQPSEPRDSAVYFCASGLVGGTGELFFGEGSRLTVL.